This TCR beta chain derives from a study of human T cells and chemical hapten exposure. Study context: Epicutaneous patch tests delivered 0.01% DPC to the upper back, with evaluation at 6 days. Small pooled library volume differences chiefly drove per-sample TCR yield variation.

Regarding this clonotype: Its antigen remains unknown.

The time point denotes: patch test 1, 2 weeks after DPC sensitization. Treatment denoted: therapeutic diphenylcyclopropenone sensitization with weekly scalp DPC. Blood draws came first, before each patch test. Per germline, CDR1 SGHVS and CDR2 FNYEAQ. V dropped 8 bases and J dropped 6 bases, with 22 bases sitting between them. This CDR3 region has 16 residues. TCRdb analysed the RACE reads with MiXCR anew, one entry per CDR3 protein. The sample has about 340,000 distinct CDR3 sequences; around 7% are singletons. Study observations and caveats: Expanded TCR sets contained significantly more large CDR3 similarity clusters than controls.

This TCR was sampled from a woman aged 18-35 years with alopecia areata. Some clones in this sample may be carry-over from other donors' samples. V gene TRBV7-6 combines with J gene TRBJ2-2; D is possibly TRBD1 or TRBD2 (6 bases each). Sequencing used whole blood, obtained in connection with sensitization to the hapten diphenylcyclopropenone (DPC). CDR3 protein: CASATQGGRGAGELFF. The CDR3 DNA follows: TGTGCCAGCGCAACTCAAGGGGGGCGCGGGGCCGGGGAGCTGTTTTTT. Based on the CDR3 plus reference TRBV7-6 and TRBJ2-2, the full variable domain is GAGVSQSPRYKVTKRGQDVALRCDPISGHVSLYWYRQALGQGPEFLTYFNYEAQQDKSGLPNDRFSAERPEGSISTLTIQRTEQRDSAMYRCASATQGGRGAGELFFGEGSRLTVL.